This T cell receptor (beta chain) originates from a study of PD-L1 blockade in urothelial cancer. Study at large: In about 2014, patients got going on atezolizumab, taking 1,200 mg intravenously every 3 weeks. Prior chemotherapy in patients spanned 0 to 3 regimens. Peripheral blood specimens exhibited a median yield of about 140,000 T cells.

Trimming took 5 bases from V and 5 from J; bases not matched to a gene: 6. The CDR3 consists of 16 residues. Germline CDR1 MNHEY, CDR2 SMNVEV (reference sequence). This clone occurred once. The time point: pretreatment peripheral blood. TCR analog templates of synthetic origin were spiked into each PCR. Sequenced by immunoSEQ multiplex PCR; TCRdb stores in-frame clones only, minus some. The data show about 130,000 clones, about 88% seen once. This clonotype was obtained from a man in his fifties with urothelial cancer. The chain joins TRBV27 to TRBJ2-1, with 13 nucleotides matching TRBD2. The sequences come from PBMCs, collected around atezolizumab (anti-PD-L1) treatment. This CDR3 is CASSAGTSGNHNEQFF. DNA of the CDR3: TGTGCCAGCAGTGCCGGGACTAGCGGGAACCACAATGAGCAGTTCTTC.